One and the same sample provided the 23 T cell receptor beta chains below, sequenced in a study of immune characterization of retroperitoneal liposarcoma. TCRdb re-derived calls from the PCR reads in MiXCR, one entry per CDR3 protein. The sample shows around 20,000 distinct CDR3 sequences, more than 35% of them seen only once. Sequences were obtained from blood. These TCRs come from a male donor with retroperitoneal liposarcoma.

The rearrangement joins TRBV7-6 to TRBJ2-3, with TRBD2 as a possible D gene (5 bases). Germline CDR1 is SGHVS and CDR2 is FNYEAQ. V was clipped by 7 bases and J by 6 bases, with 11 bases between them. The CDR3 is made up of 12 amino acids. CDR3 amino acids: CASTSWEDTQYF. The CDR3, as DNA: TGTGCCAGCACCTCGTGGGAGGATACGCAGTATTTT.

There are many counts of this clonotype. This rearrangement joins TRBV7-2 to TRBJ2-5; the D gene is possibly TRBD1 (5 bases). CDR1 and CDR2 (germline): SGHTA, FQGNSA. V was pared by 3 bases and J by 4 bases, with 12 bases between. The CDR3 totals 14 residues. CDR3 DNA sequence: TGTGCCAGCAGCTTTAGGGGATTCCGAGAGACCCAGTACTTC. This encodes CASSFRGFRETQYF.

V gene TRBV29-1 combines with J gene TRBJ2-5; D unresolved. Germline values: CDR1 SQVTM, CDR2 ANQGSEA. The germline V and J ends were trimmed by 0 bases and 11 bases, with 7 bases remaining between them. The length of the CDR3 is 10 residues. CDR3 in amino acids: CSVEEVKQYF. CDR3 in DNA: TGCAGCGTTGAAGAGGTAAAGCAGTACTTC. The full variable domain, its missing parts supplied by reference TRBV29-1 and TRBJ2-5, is SAVISQKPSRDICQRGTSLTIQCQVDSQVTMMFWYRQQPGQSLTLIATANQGSEATYESGFVIDKFPISRPNLTFSTLTVSNMSPEDSSIYLCSVEEVKQYFGPGTRLLVL.

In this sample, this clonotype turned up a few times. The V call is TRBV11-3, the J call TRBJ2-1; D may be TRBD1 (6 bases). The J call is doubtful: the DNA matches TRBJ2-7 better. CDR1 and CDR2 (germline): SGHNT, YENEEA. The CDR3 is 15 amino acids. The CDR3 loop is CASSLKGDLYNEQYF. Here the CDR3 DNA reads TGTGCCAGCAGCTTAAAGGGGGACCTCTACAATGAGCAGTACTTC.

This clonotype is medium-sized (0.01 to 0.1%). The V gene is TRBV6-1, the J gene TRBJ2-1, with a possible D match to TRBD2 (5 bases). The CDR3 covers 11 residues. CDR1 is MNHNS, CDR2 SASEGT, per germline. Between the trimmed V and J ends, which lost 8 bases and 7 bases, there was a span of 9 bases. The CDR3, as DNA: TGTGCCAGCTCGAGGGTAAATGAGCAGTTCTTC. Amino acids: CASSRVNEQFF.

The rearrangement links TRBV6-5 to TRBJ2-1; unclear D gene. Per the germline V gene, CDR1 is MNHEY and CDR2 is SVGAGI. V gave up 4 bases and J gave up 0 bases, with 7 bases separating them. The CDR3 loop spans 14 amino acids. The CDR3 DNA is TGTGCCAGCAGTTTCAGTAGCTCCTACAATGAGCAGTTCTTC. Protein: CASSFSSSYNEQFF.

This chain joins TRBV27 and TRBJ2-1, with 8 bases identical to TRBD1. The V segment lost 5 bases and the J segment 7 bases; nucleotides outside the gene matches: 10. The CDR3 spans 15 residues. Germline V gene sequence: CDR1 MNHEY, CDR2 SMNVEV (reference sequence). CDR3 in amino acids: CASSPRTGHLNEQFF. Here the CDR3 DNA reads TGTGCCAGCAGTCCCAGGACAGGGCATTTAAATGAGCAGTTCTTC.

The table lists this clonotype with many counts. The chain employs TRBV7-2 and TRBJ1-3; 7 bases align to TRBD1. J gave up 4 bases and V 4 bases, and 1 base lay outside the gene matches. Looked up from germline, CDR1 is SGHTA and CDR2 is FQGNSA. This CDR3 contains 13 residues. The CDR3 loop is CASSSDRGNTIYF. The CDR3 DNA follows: TGTGCCAGCAGCTCGGACAGGGGAAACACCATATATTTT.

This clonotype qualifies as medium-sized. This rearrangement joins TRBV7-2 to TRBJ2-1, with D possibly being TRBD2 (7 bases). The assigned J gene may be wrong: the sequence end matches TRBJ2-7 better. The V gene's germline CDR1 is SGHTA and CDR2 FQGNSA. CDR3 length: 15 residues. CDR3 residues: CASSLQSGGLYEQYF. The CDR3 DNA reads TGTGCCAGCAGCTTACAATCCGGGGGGCTTTACGAGCAGTACTTC.

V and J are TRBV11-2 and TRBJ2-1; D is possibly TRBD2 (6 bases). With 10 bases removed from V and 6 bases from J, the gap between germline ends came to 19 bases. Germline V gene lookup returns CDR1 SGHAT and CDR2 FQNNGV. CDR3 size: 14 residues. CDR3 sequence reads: CATPRGGPPNEQFF. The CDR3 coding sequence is TGTGCCACCCCCCGGGGAGGCCCCCCCAATGAGCAGTTCTTC.

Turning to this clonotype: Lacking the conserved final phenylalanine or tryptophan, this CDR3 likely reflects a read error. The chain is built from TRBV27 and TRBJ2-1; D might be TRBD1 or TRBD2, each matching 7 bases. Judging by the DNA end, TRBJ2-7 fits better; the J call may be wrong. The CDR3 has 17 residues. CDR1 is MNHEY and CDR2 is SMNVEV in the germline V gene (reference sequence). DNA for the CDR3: TGTGCCAGCCGGGCGGGAGCAGGGGGGAAACCTTACAATGAGCAGTACTCC. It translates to CASRAGAGGKPYNEQYS.

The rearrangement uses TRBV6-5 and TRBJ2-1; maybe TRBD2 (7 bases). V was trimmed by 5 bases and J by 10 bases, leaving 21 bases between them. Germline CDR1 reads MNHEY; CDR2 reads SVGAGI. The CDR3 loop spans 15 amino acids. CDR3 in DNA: TGTGCCAGCAGTGGAAGAGCGGGACAACTCTACGAGCAGTTCTTC. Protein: CASSGRAGQLYEQFF.

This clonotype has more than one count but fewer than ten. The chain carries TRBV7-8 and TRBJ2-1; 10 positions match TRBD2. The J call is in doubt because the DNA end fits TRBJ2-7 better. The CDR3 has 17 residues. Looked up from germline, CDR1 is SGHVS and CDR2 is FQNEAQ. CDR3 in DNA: TGTGCCAGCAGCTTATTAGCGGGGGGACTCTCCTACAATGAGCAGTACTTC. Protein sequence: CASSLLAGGLSYNEQYF.

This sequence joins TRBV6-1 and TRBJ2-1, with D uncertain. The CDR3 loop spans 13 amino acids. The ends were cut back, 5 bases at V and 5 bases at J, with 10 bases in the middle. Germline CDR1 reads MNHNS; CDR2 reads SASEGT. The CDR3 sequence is CASSSPSNNEQFF. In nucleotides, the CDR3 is TGTGCCAGCAGTTCGCCCAGCAACAATGAGCAGTTCTTC.

The CDR3: CASDSDRTGLAGDEQYF. The CDR3 nucleotides read TGTGCTAGTGATTCGGACAGGACCGGGCTAGCGGGAGATGAGCAGTACTTC. The V and J genes are TRBV12-5 and TRBJ2-4; 10 positions agree with TRBD2. The CDR3 is 17 residues long. V trimming: 7 bases; J trimming: 13 bases; junction bases outside the gene matches: 22. The V gene's germline CDR1 is LGHNT and CDR2 FRNRAP.

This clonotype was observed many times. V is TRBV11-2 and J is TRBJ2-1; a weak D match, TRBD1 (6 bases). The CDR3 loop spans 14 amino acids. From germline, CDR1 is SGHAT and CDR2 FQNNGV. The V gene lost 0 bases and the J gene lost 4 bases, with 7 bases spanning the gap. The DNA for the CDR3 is TGTGCCAGCAGCTTAGACGGACAGTACAATGAGCAGTTCTTC. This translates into CASSLDGQYNEQFF.

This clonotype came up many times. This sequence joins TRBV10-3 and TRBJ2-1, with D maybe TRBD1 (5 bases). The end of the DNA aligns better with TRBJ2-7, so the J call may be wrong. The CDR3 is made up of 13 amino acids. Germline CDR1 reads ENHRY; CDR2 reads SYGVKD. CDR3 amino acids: CAIRASTDNEQYF. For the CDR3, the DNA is TGTGCCATCCGAGCGTCCACGGACAATGAGCAGTACTTC.

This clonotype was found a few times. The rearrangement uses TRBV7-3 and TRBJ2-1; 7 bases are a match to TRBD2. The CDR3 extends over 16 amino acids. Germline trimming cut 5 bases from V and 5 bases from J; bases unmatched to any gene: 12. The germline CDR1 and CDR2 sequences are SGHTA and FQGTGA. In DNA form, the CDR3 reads TGTGCCAGCAGCCGGGGACTACCGGACCCCCACAATGAGCAGTTCTTC. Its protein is CASSRGLPDPHNEQFF.

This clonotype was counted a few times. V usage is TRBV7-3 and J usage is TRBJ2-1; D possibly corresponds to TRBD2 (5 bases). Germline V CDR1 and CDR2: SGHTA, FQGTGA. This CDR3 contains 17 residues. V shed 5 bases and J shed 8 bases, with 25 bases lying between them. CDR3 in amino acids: CASSPPGEGAPRDEQFF. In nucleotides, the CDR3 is TGTGCCAGCAGCCCCCCCGGGGAAGGCGCCCCAAGGGATGAGCAGTTCTTC.

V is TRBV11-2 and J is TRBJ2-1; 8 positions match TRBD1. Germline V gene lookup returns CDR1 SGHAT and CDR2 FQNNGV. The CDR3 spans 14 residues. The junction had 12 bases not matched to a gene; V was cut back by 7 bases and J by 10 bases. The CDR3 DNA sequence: TGTGCCAGCACCCTATCACAGGGGGGATACGAGCAGTTCTTC. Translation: CASTLSQGGYEQFF.

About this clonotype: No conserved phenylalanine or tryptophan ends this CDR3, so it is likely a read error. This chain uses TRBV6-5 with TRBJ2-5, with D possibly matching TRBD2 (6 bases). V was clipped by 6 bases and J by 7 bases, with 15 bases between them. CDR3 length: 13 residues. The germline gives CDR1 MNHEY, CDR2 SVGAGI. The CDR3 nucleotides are TGTGCCAGCAGCGCGGACGCCGGGGGGACCCAGTACTCC. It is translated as CASSADAGGTQYS.

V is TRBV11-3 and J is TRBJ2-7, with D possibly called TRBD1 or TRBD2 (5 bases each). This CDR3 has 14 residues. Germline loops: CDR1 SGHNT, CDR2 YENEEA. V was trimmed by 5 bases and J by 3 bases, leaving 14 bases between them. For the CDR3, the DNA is TGTGCCAGCAGCCCTCGGGACCGAAACTACGAGCAGTACTTC. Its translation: CASSPRDRNYEQYF.

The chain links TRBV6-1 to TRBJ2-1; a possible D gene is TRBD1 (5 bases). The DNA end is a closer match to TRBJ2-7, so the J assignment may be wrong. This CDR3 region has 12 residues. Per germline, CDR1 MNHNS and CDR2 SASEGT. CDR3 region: CASSEVGDEQYF. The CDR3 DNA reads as TGTGCCAGCAGTGAAGTAGGGGACGAGCAGTACTTC.